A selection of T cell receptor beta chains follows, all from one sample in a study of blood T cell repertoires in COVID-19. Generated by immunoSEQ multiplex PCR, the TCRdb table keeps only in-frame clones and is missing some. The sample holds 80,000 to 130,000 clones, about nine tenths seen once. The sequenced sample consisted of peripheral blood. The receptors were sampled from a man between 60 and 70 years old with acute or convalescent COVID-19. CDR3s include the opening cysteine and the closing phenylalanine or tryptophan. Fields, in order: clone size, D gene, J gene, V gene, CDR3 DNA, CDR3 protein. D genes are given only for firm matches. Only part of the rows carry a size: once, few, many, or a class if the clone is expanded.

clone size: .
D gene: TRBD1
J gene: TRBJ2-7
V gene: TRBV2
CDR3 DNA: TGTGCCAGTGGGGACAGCTCCTACGAGCAGTACTTC
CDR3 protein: CASGDSSYEQYF

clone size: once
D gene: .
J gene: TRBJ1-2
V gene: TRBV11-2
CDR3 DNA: TGTGCCAGCAGCTTAGATTCTATTAACTATGGCTACACCTTC
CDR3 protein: CASSLDSINYGYTF

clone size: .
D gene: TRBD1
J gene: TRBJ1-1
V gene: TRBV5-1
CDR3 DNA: TGCGCCAGCACCCACGGGACAGGGGGCACTGAAGCTTTCTTT
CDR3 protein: CASTHGTGGTEAFF

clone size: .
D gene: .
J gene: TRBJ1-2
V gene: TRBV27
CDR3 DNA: TGTGCCAGCAGTTCCCTCCCCCGTTTTAACTATGGCTACACCTTC
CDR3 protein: CASSSLPRFNYGYTF

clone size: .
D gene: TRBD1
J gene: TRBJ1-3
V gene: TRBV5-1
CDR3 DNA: TGCGCCAGCAGCTTCCCCTGGGACAGGGGCCTTTCTGGAAACACCATATATTTT
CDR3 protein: CASSFPWDRGLSGNTIYF

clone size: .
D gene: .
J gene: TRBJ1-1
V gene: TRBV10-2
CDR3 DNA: TGCGCCAGCAGTCGACATAATGTGAACACTGAAGCTTTCTTT
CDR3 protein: CASSRHNVNTEAFF

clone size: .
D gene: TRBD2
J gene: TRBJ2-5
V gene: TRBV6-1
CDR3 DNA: TGTGCCAGCAGTGAACTAGCGGGAGGGCAAGAGACCCAGTACTTC
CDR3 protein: CASSELAGGQETQYF

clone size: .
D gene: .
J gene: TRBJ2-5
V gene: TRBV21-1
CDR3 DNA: TGTGCCAGCACAAGGACAGGGGGCTTAGAGACCCAGTACTTC
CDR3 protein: CASTRTGGLETQYF

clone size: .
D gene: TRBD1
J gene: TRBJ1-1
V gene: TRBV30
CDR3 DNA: TGTGCCTATTCCCGGGACAGGGGGCGAGAAGCTTTCTTT
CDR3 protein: CAYSRDRGREAFF

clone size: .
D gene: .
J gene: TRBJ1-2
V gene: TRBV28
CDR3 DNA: TGTGCCAGCCGTAGTACAGGGTTGGCTGGCTACACCTTC
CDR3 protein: CASRSTGLAGYTF

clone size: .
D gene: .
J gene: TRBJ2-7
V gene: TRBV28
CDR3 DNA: TGTGCCAGCAGTTTGTCGGCGGGTTGGTCCTACGAGCAGTACTTC
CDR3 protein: CASSLSAGWSYEQYF

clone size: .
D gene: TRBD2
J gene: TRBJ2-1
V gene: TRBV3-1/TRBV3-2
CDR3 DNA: TGTGCCAGCAGCCACCTGACTAGCGGGAATGAGCAGTTCTTC
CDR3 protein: CASSHLTSGNEQFF

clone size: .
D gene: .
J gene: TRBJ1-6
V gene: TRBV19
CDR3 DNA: TGTGCCAGTAGTATAGATGGAACGGGAAACTCACCCCTCCACTTT
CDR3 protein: CASSIDGTGNSPLHF

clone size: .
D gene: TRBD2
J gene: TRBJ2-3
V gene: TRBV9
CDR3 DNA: TGTGCCAGCAGCGGGACTAGTGGCGGCACAGATACGCAGTATTTT
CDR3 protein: CASSGTSGGTDTQYF

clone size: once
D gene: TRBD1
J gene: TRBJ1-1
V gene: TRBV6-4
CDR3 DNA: TGTGCCAGCACCCCAGGAGGGTTAGGACAGGGCACTGAAGCTTTCTTT
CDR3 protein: CASTPGGLGQGTEAFF

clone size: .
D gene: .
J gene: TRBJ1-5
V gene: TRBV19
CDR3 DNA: TGTGCCAGTAGTCAGGCGCGTCCCAATCAGCCCCAGCATTTT
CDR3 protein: CASSQARPNQPQHF

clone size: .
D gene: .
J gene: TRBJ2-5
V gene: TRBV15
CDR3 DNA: TGTGCCACCAGCAGAGATCAGGGTGGGGAGACCCAGTACTTC
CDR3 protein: CATSRDQGGETQYF

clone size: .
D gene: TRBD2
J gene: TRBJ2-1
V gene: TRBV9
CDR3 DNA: TGTGCCAGCAGCGTCCGAGTAACTGGGGCTAGCGGGGACAATTACAATGAGCAGTTCTTC
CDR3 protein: CASSVRVTGASGDNYNEQFF

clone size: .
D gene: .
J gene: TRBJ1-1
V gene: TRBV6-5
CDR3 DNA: TGTGCCAGCAGTTTCGACAGATTGAACACTGAAGCTTTCTTT
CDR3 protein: CASSFDRLNTEAFF

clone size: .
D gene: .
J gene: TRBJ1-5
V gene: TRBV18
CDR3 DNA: TGTGCCAGCTCACCAACAGGGTTAGCCCAGCATTTT
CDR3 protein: CASSPTGLAQHF

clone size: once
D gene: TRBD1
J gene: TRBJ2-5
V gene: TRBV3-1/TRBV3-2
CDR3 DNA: TGTGCCAGCAGCCTCCGACAGGGAAGTATAGAGACCCAGTACTTC
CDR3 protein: CASSLRQGSIETQYF

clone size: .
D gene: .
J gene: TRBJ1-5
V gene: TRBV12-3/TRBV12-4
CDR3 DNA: TGTGCCAGCAGTTTAGGAGCTGGTCAGCCCCAGCATTTT
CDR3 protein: CASSLGAGQPQHF

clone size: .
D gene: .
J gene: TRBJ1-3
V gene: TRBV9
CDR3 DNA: TGTGCCAGCAGCGTTTCGGTACTTACTGGAAACACCATATATTTT
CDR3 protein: CASSVSVLTGNTIYF

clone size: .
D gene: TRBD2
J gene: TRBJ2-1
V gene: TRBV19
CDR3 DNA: TGTGCCAGTAGTATGCCTGTAGTAGCGGGGACCTACAATGAGCAGTTCTTC
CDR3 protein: CASSMPVVAGTYNEQFF

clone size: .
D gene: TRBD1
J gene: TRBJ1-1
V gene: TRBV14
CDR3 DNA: TGTGCCAGCAGCAGAACGACAGGGGCGGGCACTGAAGCTTTCTTT
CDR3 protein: CASSRTTGAGTEAFF

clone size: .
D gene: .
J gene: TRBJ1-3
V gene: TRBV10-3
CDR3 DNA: TGTGCGTCGACGGGGGGAAACACCATATATTTT
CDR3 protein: CASTGGNTIYF

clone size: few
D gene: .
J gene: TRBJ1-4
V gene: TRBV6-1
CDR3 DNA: TGTGCCAGCAGTGAACGGACAGAGGGTGAAAAACTGTTTTTT
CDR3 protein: CASSERTEGEKLFF

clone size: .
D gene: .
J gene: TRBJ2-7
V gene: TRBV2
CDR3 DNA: TGTGCCTCCCGAACGGGGGACAGATCCTACGAGCAGTACTTC
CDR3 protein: CASRTGDRSYEQYF

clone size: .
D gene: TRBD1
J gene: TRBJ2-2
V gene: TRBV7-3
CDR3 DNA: TGTGCCAGCAGCTTAATAGGGGGCGCGAACACCGGGGAGCTGTTTTTT
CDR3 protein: CASSLIGGANTGELFF

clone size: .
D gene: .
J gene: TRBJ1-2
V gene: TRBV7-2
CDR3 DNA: TGTGCCAGCAGCTCGCGGACTGGGGGGTATGGCTACACCTTC
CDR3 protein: CASSSRTGGYGYTF

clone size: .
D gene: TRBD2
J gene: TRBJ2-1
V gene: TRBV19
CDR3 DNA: TGTGCCAGTAAAGGATCAGGCGGGAGAGGGGTCGAGCAGTTCTTC
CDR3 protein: CASKGSGGRGVEQFF

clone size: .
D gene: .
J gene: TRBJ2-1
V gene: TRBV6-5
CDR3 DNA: TGTGCCAGCAGTTATCCCAGGGGGGCCTACAATGAGCAGTTCTTC
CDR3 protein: CASSYPRGAYNEQFF

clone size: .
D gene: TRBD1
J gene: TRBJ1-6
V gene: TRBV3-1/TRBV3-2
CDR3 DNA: TGTGCCAGCAGCCATGGACAGGAGGATTCACCCCTCCACTTT
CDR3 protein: CASSHGQEDSPLHF

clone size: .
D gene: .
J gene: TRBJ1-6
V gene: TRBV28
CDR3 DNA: TGTGCCAGTACCCGATCACCCGGGAGAGCTTATAATTCACCCCTCCACTTT
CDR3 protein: CASTRSPGRAYNSPLHF

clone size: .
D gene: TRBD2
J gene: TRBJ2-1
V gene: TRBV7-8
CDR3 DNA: TGTGCCAGCAGCCCTAGCGGGAGGGTATATGAGCAGTTCTTC
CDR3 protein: CASSPSGRVYEQFF

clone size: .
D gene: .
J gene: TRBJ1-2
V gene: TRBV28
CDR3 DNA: TGTGCCAGCACCAAGACAGGCTATGGCTACACCTTC
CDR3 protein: CASTKTGYGYTF

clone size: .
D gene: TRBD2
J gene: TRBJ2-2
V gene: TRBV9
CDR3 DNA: TGTGCCAGCAGCGTAGACTCTCCTAGCGGCGGGGAGCTGTTTTTT
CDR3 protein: CASSVDSPSGGELFF

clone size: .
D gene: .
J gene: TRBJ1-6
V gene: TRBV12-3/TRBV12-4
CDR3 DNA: TGTGCCAGCAGACGAGCTTCAAATTCGCCCCTCCACTTT
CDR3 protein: CASRRASNSPLHF

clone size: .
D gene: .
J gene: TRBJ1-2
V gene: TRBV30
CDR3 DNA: TGTGCCTGGAGTGTACCGAATCAGGGTTCCAACTATGGCTACACCTTC
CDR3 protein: CAWSVPNQGSNYGYTF

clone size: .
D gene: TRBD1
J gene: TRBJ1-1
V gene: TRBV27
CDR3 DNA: TGTGCCAGCAGTTTAAGGCCAGGGGGGAGCACTGAAGCTTTCTTT
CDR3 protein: CASSLRPGGSTEAFF

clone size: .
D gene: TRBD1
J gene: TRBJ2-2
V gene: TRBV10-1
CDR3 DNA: TGCGCCAGCAGTGAATTAAGCTCAACAGGGGGTGAACCCCCGCACACCGGGGAGCTGTTTTTT
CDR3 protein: CASSELSSTGGEPPHTGELFF

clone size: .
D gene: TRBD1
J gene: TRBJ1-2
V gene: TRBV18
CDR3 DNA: TGTGCCAGCTCACCATCTGACAGGGAGTATGGCTACACCTTC
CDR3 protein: CASSPSDREYGYTF

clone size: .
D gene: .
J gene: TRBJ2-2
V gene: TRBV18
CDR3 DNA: TGTGCCAGCTCACCTACGGGCAGGGAAGACACCGGGGAGCTGTTTTTT
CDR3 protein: CASSPTGREDTGELFF

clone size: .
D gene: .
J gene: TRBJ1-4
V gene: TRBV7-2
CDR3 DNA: TGTGCCAGCAGCATCCCGACAAGGACATGGGAAAAACTGTTTTTT
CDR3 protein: CASSIPTRTWEKLFF

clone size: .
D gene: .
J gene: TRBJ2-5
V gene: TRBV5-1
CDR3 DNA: TGCGCCAGCAGCTTGGAGCAGGGTCTGTACGAGACCCAGTACTTC
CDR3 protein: CASSLEQGLYETQYF

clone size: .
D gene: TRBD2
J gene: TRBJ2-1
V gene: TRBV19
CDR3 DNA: TGTGCCAGTAGCGACCCTCGAGCGGGGGGGGTCTCCTACAATGAGCAGTTCTTC
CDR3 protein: CASSDPRAGGVSYNEQFF

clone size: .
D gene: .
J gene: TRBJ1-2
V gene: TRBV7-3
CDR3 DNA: TGTGCCAGCAGCTTGGACGGGACTAACTATGGCTACACCTTC
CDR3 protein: CASSLDGTNYGYTF

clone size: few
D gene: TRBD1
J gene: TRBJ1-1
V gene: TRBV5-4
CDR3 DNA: TGTGCCAGCAGCTTAGGGGGACAGGGAGTTTTCTTT
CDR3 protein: CASSLGGQGVFF